One and the same sample provided the 10 T cell receptor beta chains below, sequenced in a study of cytotoxic CD8 clonotypes in ibrutinib-treated CLL (dated by TCRdb to the early 2020s). Library preparation used the immunoSEQ multiplex PCR assay. Not all clones reach the TCRdb copy of this immuneACCESS table, which keeps in-frame sequences only. Checked studies attribute under half of the gap to unresolved V genes and leave the rest unexplained. Recorded for this sample are some 350,000 clones; over 55% of them occurred a single time. The biggest ten clones account for just under 6.5% of the sample. The material was PBMCs, obtained after 36 months of ibrutinib treatment. These receptors all stem from a human donor with chronic lymphocytic leukemia.

This chain links TRBV9 with TRBJ2-5; 8 positions agree with TRBD1. Trimming took 4 bases from V and 7 from J; bases not matched to a gene: 12. Germline CDR1 SGDLS, CDR2 YYNGEE. The CDR3 loop spans 15 amino acids. The CDR3 DNA reads TGTGCCAGCAGCCCGGTCGGACAGGGACAAATGACCCAGTACTTC. As protein: CASSPVGQGQMTQYF.

This chain uses TRBV15 with TRBJ2-7, with 8 nucleotides matching TRBD1. V gave up 5 bases and J gave up 5 bases; unmatched junction bases: 8. The CDR3 loop spans 14 amino acids. Germline V gene sequence: CDR1 LNHNV, CDR2 YYDKDF (reference sequence). CDR3 bases: TGTGCCACCAGCTTACGACAGGGGATCGACGAGCAGTACTTC. It yields the protein CATSLRQGIDEQYF. The full variable domain, with the rest looked up from reference TRBV15 and TRBJ2-7, is DAMVIQNPRYQVTQFGKPVTLSCSQTLNHNVMYWYQQKSSQAPKLLFHYYDKDFNNEADTPDNFQSRRPNTSFCFLDIRSPGLGDTAMYLCATSLRQGIDEQYFGPGTRLTVT.

The V call is TRBV7-9, the J call TRBJ1-1; D gene ambiguous. The CDR3 sequence is 14 residues long. V lost 1 base and J lost 5, with 11 bases in between. The germline gives CDR1 SEHNR, CDR2 FQNEAQ (reference sequence). CDR3 protein: CASSLGETRTEAFF. CDR3 DNA: TGTGCCAGCAGCTTAGGGGAGACGAGGACTGAAGCTTTCTTT. Drawing the rest from reference TRBV7-9 and TRBJ1-1, the complete variable domain is DTGVSQNPRHKITKRGQNVTFRCDPISEHNRLYWYRQTLGQGPEFLTYFQNEAQLEKSRLLSDRFSAERPKGSFSTLEIQRTEQGDSAMYLCASSLGETRTEAFFGQGTRLTVV.

The chain is built from TRBV25-1 and TRBJ2-1; TRBD2 aligns across 7 bases. Germline loops: CDR1 MGHDK, CDR2 SYGVNS. The CDR3 extends over 16 amino acids. J lost 6 bases, V lost 3 bases, and 11 bases had no gene match. The CDR3 DNA sequence: TGTGCCAGCAGTGAGCTCGGCGGGGGTGGCGGCAATGAGCAGTTCTTC. It codes for CASSELGGGGGNEQFF.

The chain links TRBV28 to TRBJ1-4; 9 bases are a match to TRBD1. The V and J ends lost 5 bases and 8 bases, in that order; junction bases with no gene match: 9. The germline V gene encodes CDR1 MDHEN and CDR2 SYDVKM. The length of the CDR3 is 15 residues. The CDR3 nucleotides are TGTGCCAGCAGTATACCGGGACAGGGAGGGGAAAAACTGTTTTTT. This codes for CASSIPGQGGEKLFF.

V is TRBV25-1 and J is TRBJ1-1; 7 positions match TRBD1. The germline gives CDR1 MGHDK, CDR2 SYGVNS. There are 12 residues in the CDR3. After removal of 7 bases from V and 6 bases from J, the junction contained 5 bases not matched to a gene. The CDR3 bases are TGTGCCAGCACCCCAGGGGGGTCTGAAGCTTTCTTT. Translation gives CASTPGGSEAFF.

The chain links TRBV7-2 to TRBJ2-7; unclear D gene. Deletions cut 5 bases from V and 5 bases from J, with 10 bases between. The CDR3 consists of 12 residues. The germline V gene encodes CDR1 SGHTA and CDR2 FQGNSA. This CDR3 is CASSLDAHEQYF. The CDR3 nucleotides are TGTGCCAGCAGCCTCGACGCCCACGAGCAGTACTTC.

The genes are TRBV7-9 and TRBJ1-2, with D unclear. The germline CDR1 and CDR2 sequences are SEHNR and FQNEAQ (reference sequence). The CDR3 runs to 11 residues. V shed 8 bases and J shed 14 bases, with 18 bases lying between them. The CDR3 sequence is CASGLGPVATF. CDR3 in DNA: TGTGCCAGCGGTTTAGGACCTGTGGCTACCTTC. The full variable domain, in which reference TRBV7-9 and TRBJ1-2 provide the parts outside the CDR3, is DTGVSQNPRHKITKRGQNVTFRCDPISEHNRLYWYRQTLGQGPEFLTYFQNEAQLEKSRLLSDRFSAERPKGSFSTLEIQRTEQGDSAMYLCASGLGPVATFGSGTRLTVV.

V usage is TRBV19 and J usage is TRBJ2-2; TRBD1 matches 8 bases. Germline V gives CDR1 LNHDA, CDR2 SQIVND (reference sequence). V gave up 4 bases and J gave up 7 bases; unmatched junction bases: 8. The CDR3 consists of 15 residues. CDR3 in amino acids: CASSKGQVSGGELFF. For the CDR3, the DNA is TGTGCCAGTAGTAAGGGACAGGTTTCCGGCGGGGAGCTGTTTTTT.

The chain has TRBV5-6 and TRBJ2-1; the match to TRBD1 covers 8 bases. This CDR3 comprises 15 residues. Germline CDR1 SGHDT, CDR2 YYEEEE. J gave up 8 bases and V 4 bases, and 11 bases lay outside the gene matches. CDR3 nucleotides: TGTGCCAGCAGCCCAACGGACAGGGACTTCGATGAGCAGTTCTTC. It translates to CASSPTDRDFDEQFF.